What follows are 18 T cell receptor beta chains derived from one specimen sequenced in a study of T-cell reconstitution after alpha-beta-depleted transplantation in children. Unique molecular identifiers were incorporated when the TCRbeta library was constructed. TCRdb re-called the PCR reads through MiXCR, storing one row per CDR3 protein. The sample comprises 260,000 or so distinct CDR3 sequences, approximately 12% of which are singletons, and roughly 2.6% rests with the top ten. Source: PBMCs from the stem cell graft donor, taken from the stem cell graft. The receptors shown here come from a human donor who donated a stem cell graft to a child with acute lymphoblastic leukemia.

This clonotype has more than one count but fewer than ten. V is TRBV7-9 and J is TRBJ2-5; 7 positions agree with TRBD2. Trimming at V came to 1 base and at J to 5 bases, leaving 4 bases not matched to a gene. Germline loops: CDR1 SEHNR, CDR2 FQNEAQ (reference sequence). The CDR3 consists of 14 residues. The CDR3 sequence is CASSLGTGRETQYF. As DNA, the CDR3 is TGTGCCAGCAGCTTAGGGACCGGGAGGGAGACCCAGTACTTC.

This clonotype has a count of ten or more. The rearrangement joins TRBV2 to TRBJ2-3; 11 bases are shared with TRBD2. The junction had 13 bases not matched to a gene; V was cut back by 1 base and J by 4 bases. The V gene's germline CDR1 is SNHLY and CDR2 FYNNEI. The CDR3 is 19 amino acids. The CDR3 here is CASSEEGLAGGVPPDTQYF. The CDR3 DNA reads TGTGCCAGCAGTGAAGAGGGGCTAGCGGGGGGCGTCCCCCCAGATACGCAGTATTTT. Full variable domain (missing parts from reference TRBV2 and TRBJ2-3): EPEVTQTPSHQVTQMGQEVILRCVPISNHLYFYWYRQILGQKVEFLVSFYNNEISEKSEIFDDQFSVERPDGSNFTLKIRSTKLEDSAMYFCASSEEGLAGGVPPDTQYFGPGTRLTVL.

Regarding this clonotype: A clone one base away is much larger, so this may be a read error. The V and J genes are TRBV7-6 and TRBJ2-1; possible D gene TRBD2, 5 bases. The length of the CDR3 is 16 residues. CDR1 is SGHVS, CDR2 FNYEAQ, per germline. Written as DNA, the CDR3 is TGTGCCAGCAGCTTGAGGGAAACTCTTAACTACAATGGGCAGTTCTTC. Its translation is CASSLRETLNYNGQFF.

This clonotype was recorded many times. The chain carries TRBV5-5 and TRBJ1-1; no clear D. Between the trimmed V and J ends, which lost 3 bases and 6 bases, there was a span of 9 bases. This CDR3 has 12 amino acids. Germline loops: CDR1 SGHKS, CDR2 YYEKEE (reference sequence). CDR3 sequence (DNA): TGTGCCAGCAGCTCGTACGCGTCTGAAGCTTTCTTT. Translation: CASSSYASEAFF.

This clonotype has a count of ten or more. This chain uses TRBV6-2 or TRBV6-3 with TRBJ2-2, with a tentative D call TRBD1 (5 bases). Germline assignment: CDR1 MNHEY and CDR2 SVGEGT. The CDR3 extends over 15 amino acids. V was clipped by 2 bases and J by 3 bases, with 10 bases between them. Here the CDR3 DNA reads TGTGCCAGCAGTTACCGAACAGGCTACACCGGGGAGCTGTTTTTT. This encodes CASSYRTGYTGELFF.

This clonotype was observed a handful of times. The V gene is TRBV7-9, the J gene TRBJ2-7, with a possible D match to TRBD1 (5 bases). Germline CDR1 and CDR2: SEHNR and FQNEAQ (reference sequence). The CDR3 extends over 14 amino acids. The germline V and J ends were trimmed by 5 bases and 3 bases, with 14 bases remaining between them. Here the CDR3 reads CASSPLGQSYEQYF. Here the CDR3 DNA reads TGTGCCAGCAGCCCGTTGGGGCAGAGCTACGAGCAGTACTTC.

The chain carries TRBV5-1 and TRBJ2-5, with 13 bases aligning to TRBD2. This CDR3 spans 15 amino acids. Per the germline V gene, CDR1 is SGHRS and CDR2 is YFSETQ. Trimming at V came to 4 bases and at J to 5 bases, leaving 5 bases not matched to a gene. The DNA for the CDR3 is TGCGCCAGCAGCGTCGGGACTAGCGGGACCGAGACCCAGTACTTC. Translated, it gives CASSVGTSGTETQYF.

At least ten counts were recorded for this clonotype. The rearrangement links TRBV12-3 or TRBV12-4 to TRBJ1-5; the D gene is possibly TRBD1 (6 bases). This CDR3 contains 14 residues. Deletions cut 2 bases from V and 5 bases from J, with 10 bases between. The CDR3 bases are TGTGCCAGCAGTTTAACAGGGCGTGATCAGCCCCAGCATTTT. It codes for CASSLTGRDQPQHF.

This clonotype was detected many times. V usage is TRBV5-1 and J usage is TRBJ1-6; 10 nucleotides align to TRBD1. Germline CDR1 reads SGHRS; CDR2 reads YFSETQ. The ends lost 2 bases at V and 8 bases at J; junction bases unmatched: 4. This CDR3 region has 15 residues. The CDR3 region is CASSFGTGVDSPLHF. Written as DNA, the CDR3 is TGCGCCAGCAGCTTCGGGACAGGGGTAGATTCACCCCTCCACTTT.

This clonotype has a handful of counts. J is TRBJ2-1 and V is TRBV11-3; D remains unclear. With 0 bases removed from V and 8 bases from J, the gap between germline ends came to 5 bases. The CDR3 runs 12 residues. CDR1 is SGHNT and CDR2 is YENEEA in the germline V gene. DNA of the CDR3: TGTGCCAGCAGCTTAGATCTCGATGAGCAGTTCTTC. Translating it yields CASSLDLDEQFF.

This clonotype was seen many times. The chain has TRBV7-9 and TRBJ2-2; 8 nucleotides agree with TRBD1. Germline CDR1 reads SEHNR; CDR2 reads FQNEAQ (reference sequence). This CDR3 contains 17 residues. Trimming took 3 bases from V and 6 from J; bases not matched to a gene: 12. This CDR3 reads CASSFGQGAGLAGELFF. The CDR3 DNA is TGTGCCAGCAGCTTCGGACAGGGAGCGGGCTTAGCCGGGGAGCTGTTTTTT.

This clonotype has more than one count but fewer than ten. This sequence joins TRBV7-2 and TRBJ2-1; 9 bases line up with TRBD2. J was trimmed by 6 bases and V by 8 bases; bases with no gene match: 11. Germline V gene sequence: CDR1 SGHTA, CDR2 FQGNSA. This CDR3 region has 15 residues. The CDR3 loop is CASRFMGLASNEQFF. CDR3 coding DNA: TGTGCCAGCCGATTTATGGGACTAGCCTCCAATGAGCAGTTCTTC. Variable domain in full (rest from reference TRBV7-2 and TRBJ2-1): GAGVSQSPSNKVTEKGKDVELRCDPISGHTALYWYRQSLGQGLEFLIYFQGNSAPDKSGLPSDRFSAERTGGSVSTLTIQRTQQEDSAVYLCASRFMGLASNEQFFGPGTRLTVL.

CDR3 region: CASSLTLAGGSGEQFF. The CDR3 region has the DNA TGCGCCAGCAGCTTGACCCTAGCGGGAGGGTCAGGAGAGCAGTTCTTC. This chain connects TRBV5-1 to TRBJ2-1; 12 bases line up with TRBD2. The CDR3 runs 16 residues. Trimming took 1 base from V and 10 from J; bases not matched to a gene: 9. From germline, CDR1 is SGHRS and CDR2 YFSETQ.

This clonotype was observed many times. This chain links TRBV6-2 or TRBV6-3 with TRBJ2-1, with TRBD2 matching 13 bases. After removal of 5 bases from V and 3 bases from J, the junction contained 10 bases not matched to a gene. The CDR3 runs to 18 residues. Per the germline V gene, CDR1 is MNHEY and CDR2 is SVGEGT. The CDR3 here is CASSRTSGSEYGYNEQFF. CDR3 coding DNA: TGTGCCAGCAGTCGGACTAGCGGGAGTGAGTATGGCTACAATGAGCAGTTCTTC.

DNA for the CDR3: TGTGCCAGCAGCCCCAAACGACAGGGCGGCACAGATACGCAGTATTTT. This sequence encodes CASSPKRQGGTDTQYF. V gene TRBV7-9 combines with J gene TRBJ2-3; TRBD1 agrees at 7 bases. This CDR3 region has 16 residues. With V trimmed by 5 bases and J by 1 base, 9 bases remained unmatched. Germline V CDR1 and CDR2: SEHNR, FQNEAQ (reference sequence).

This clonotype was seen at least ten times. The chain combines TRBV6-1 with TRBJ2-3, with D unresolved. Germline V lookup: CDR1 MNHNS, CDR2 SASEGT. Trimming took 5 bases from V and 1 from J, leaving 16 bases between them. The CDR3 runs 16 residues. The CDR3 DNA is TGTGCCAGCAGTCAAACTCTACGCGGTGGCACAGATACGCAGTATTTT. This sequence encodes CASSQTLRGGTDTQYF.

Many counts were recorded for this clonotype. CDR3 loop: CASSAQRELFF. The DNA of the CDR3 is TGTGCCAGCAGTGCGCAGAGGGAGCTGTTTTTT. The chain links TRBV9 to TRBJ2-2; D uncertain. This CDR3 region has 11 residues. CDR1 and CDR2 from the germline V gene are SGDLS and YYNGEE. V was pared by 5 bases and J by 9 bases, with 8 bases between.

This clonotype appeared a few times. This chain uses TRBV29-1 with TRBJ2-7; D uncertain. The germline V and J ends were trimmed by 4 bases and 5 bases, with 15 bases remaining between them. The CDR3 has 13 residues. Germline CDR1 SQVTM, CDR2 ANQGSEA. CDR3 in amino acids: CSVADPLAHEQYF. The CDR3 coding sequence is TGCAGCGTTGCCGACCCACTCGCCCACGAGCAGTACTTC.